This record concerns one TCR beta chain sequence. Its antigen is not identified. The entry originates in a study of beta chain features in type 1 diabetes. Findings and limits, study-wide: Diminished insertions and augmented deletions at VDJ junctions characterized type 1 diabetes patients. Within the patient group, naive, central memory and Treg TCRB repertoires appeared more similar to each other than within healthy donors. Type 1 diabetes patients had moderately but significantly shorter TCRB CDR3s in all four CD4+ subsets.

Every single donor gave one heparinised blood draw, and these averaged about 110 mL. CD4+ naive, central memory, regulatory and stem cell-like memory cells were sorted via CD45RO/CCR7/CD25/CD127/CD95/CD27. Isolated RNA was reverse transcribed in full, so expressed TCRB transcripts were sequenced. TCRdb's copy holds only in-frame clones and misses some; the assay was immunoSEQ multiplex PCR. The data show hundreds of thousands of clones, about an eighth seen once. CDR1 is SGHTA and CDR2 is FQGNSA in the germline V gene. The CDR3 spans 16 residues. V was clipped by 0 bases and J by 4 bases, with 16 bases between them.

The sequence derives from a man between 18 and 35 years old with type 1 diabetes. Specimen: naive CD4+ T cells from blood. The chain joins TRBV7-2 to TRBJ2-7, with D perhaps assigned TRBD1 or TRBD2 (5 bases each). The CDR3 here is CASSLAVGTSMYEQYF. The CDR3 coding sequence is TGTGCCAGCAGCTTAGCTGTAGGGACGTCGATGTACGAGCAGTACTTC.